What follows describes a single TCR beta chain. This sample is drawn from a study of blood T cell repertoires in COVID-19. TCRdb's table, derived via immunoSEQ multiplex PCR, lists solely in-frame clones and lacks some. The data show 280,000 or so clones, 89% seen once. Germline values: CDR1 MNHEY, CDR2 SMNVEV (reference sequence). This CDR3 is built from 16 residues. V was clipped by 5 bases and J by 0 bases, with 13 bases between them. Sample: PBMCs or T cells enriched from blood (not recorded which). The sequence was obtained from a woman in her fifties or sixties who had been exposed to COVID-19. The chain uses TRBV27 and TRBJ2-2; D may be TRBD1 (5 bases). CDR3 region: CASSPDSVTNTGELFF. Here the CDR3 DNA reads TGTGCCAGCAGTCCCGACAGTGTTACGAACACCGGGGAGCTGTTTTTT.